This T cell receptor beta chain was profiled in a study of cytomegalovirus exposure and HLA in healthy donors (dated by TCRdb to between 2016 and 2019). Concerning the study at large: An earlier analysis of roughly 500 of the donors reported about 280 Gb of sequence data and 95 million to 130 million unique TCR beta sequences obtained from some 170 million T cells. An early release covering roughly 600 HLA-typed donors comprised approximately 300 gigabases of sequencing data and 85 million or so unique TCR sequences. The genetic ancestry cluster associated with self-reported Caucasian donors included 81% of the roughly 400 genotyped donors. The study was designed to test whether signatures of past pathogen exposure could be identified by cataloging public T cell receptors. The study profiled the T cell repertoires of fewer than 850 subjects by immunosequencing and related them to cytomegalovirus serostatus. A separate validation cohort of 90 to 150 different subjects was used in addition to the 666-subject first cohort. To predict cytomegalovirus infection status, the study combined high-throughput TCR immunosequencing, statistical association of individual TCRs with disease status, and machine learning. In a later analysis, previously published TCR beta repertoires from 550 to 750 donors were re-analyzed and high-resolution HLA genotyping was added so that TCR occurrence patterns could be studied. Rather than drawing on any new phenotypic data, the later analysis identified candidate immune exposures from TCR beta sequences and the way those sequences occurred across donors. To decide whether each TCR beta V gene segment behaved as functional or pseudogenic, an earlier analysis of some 570 of the donors relied on high-throughput TCR beta sequencing. Alongside the repertoire data, information on donor age, sex, ethnicity and CMV serostatus was compiled. Genome-wide SNP genotypes for about 65% of the 666 donors were used in a later genetic analysis, which treated that subset as a discovery cohort. Every repertoire in the discovery cohort had been generated on one and the same sequencing platform. Class I and class II HLA loci were covered by the typing at four-digit resolution. The number of typed donors differed by locus: about 629-630 for A, B, C, DRB1 and DQB1; some 500 for DQA1; 606 for DPA1; and 400 to 480 for DPB1. Because of strong linkage in the cohort, 5 or 6 DR-DQ haplotypes were treated as single units for association and clustering. Across about 380 genotyped donors of the cohort, an average of about 240,000 unique TCR beta nucleotide sequences per donor were sequenced, and 15% to 20% of those sequences were non-productive.

Libraries were built with the immunoSEQ multiplex PCR assay. For the multiplex PCR, a mixture combining 60 forward primers for TCR Vbeta segments and 13 reverse primers for TCR Jbeta segments was used. A multiplex PCR assay on genomic DNA amplified the CDR3 region of rearranged TCR beta genes. Amplified TCR beta libraries were sequenced as 87-base-pair reads on the Illumina HiSeq System. The authors processed their data as follows. A later analysis counted tens of millions of unique TCR beta chains across the 600 to 850 repertoires, and approximately 11 million of these chains were shared by at least two donors. A nearest-neighbor algorithm error-corrected the raw reads and collapsed the reads into unique sequences, merging closely related sequences to remove PCR and sequencing errors. V, D and J gene segments were assigned by aligning CDR3 sequences to IMGT reference sequences. For a sequence to be retained, at least a six-nucleotide match to both a V gene segment and a J gene segment was required. Rearrangements were classified as productive when the CDR3 lacked stop codons and remained in frame with V and J, and all other rearrangements were classified as non-productive. CDR3 was defined by IMGT convention, running from the second conserved V-encoded cysteine to the conserved J-encoded phenylalanine. The earlier analysis of about 620 of the donors excluded sequences that lacked an unambiguous match to a single V gene segment. An earlier analysis of under 750 of the donors called V segments functional above 56.7% productive rearrangements and segregating when the between-donor standard deviation exceeded 5%. To diagnose cytomegalovirus status from the catalog of TCR beta chain sequences, a statistical classification framework was built. V and J gene assignment, in a later analysis, came from comparing TCR nucleotide sequences with IMGT/GENE-DB human TR gene sequences. Using the TCRdist pipeline, a later analysis assigned CDR3 sequences along with most-parsimonious VDJ recombination scenarios. A later analysis defined each TCR beta chain by its CDR3 amino acid sequence plus V-gene family, and excluded reads lacking a unique V-gene family. In a later analysis, a few hundred highly shared, low-generation-probability nucleotide sequences were removed to address suspected cross-contamination and a sequencing artifact. In a later analysis, a clonal expansion index for each public chain was calculated from normalized within-repertoire ranks of inferred template counts. In a later analysis, generation probabilities were computed with a VDJ recombination model fitted to out-of-frame rearrangements, and the resulting probabilities were checked against IGoR. Hypergeometric tests were used in a later analysis to score TCR-TCR, TCR-HLA and TCR-CMV co-occurrence, with a repertoire-size bias correction applied to the TCR pairs. To estimate false discovery rates, a later analysis permuted the HLA or CMV assignments 20 times. In a later analysis, co-occurring TCRs were grouped using DBSCAN, with TCRdist sequence similarity added in when clustering inside HLA-allele-positive subsets. Co-occurrence clustering excluded repertoires with fewer than 30,000 or more than 120,000 public chains, plus five with anomalous nucleotide sharing. TCRdb stores this immuneACCESS table with in-frame sequences only. Part of the clones is absent; in the studies checked, under half of the shortfall reflects unresolved V genes, and no reason is known for the rest. V and J calls and clone size are given by that table; D and trimming were obtained from the DNA. In all, the sample holds 110,000 to 150,000 clones, and roughly 80% of those were seen once. Less than 2.5% of the sample goes to the ten largest clones.

In total, more than 500 healthy bone marrow donors made up the cohort. Cohort members were all nominally healthy when sampled, although unrecorded immune exposures were likely present. The donor was CMV seronegative and was included in the group of a few hundred seronegative cohort members. A peripheral blood sample was provided by each donor, and peripheral blood mononuclear cells were used for TCR beta sequencing. Genomic DNA extraction from the blood cell samples was performed with the Qiagen DNeasy Blood Extraction Kit. Results the study describes overall, beyond this receptor: Because HLA typing was missing for some donors at each locus, association tests included only the typed subset. The classifier was reported to diagnose cytomegalovirus status with high specificity and sensitivity in both the original and validation cohorts. Most TCR sequences were observed very rarely across donors, whereas some public TCRs were present in many individuals. In vitro tests confirmed that a few of the cytomegalovirus-associated TCR beta chains recognize cytomegalovirus antigens. The study listed around 160 TCR beta chains as associated with cytomegalovirus. The cohort was sequenced for TCR beta chains only, and without alpha or paired-chain data the features that could be detected were limited. It was suggested by the authors that the approach could potentially be generalized to other disease states and immunological phenotypes. A later analysis reported that several top co-occurrence clusters appeared linked to parvovirus B19, influenza, CMV and Epstein-Barr virus. Because counts were too low, approximately 15 rarely observed V segments, including chromosome 9 orphons, were excluded from the earlier analysis of several hundred of the donors. Linkage disequilibrium might explain the correlated functional status among segregating V segments, but an unknown experimental factor could not be excluded. Assigning TCR associations to individual alleles was difficult when HLA alleles, especially DR and DQ, strongly co-occurred. According to a later genetic analysis, donors in an Asian-associated ancestry cluster had fewer N-insertions in productive TCRs than the roughly 700-donor mean. The presence/absence analyses assumed that sequencing depth was roughly uniform across donors, and that assumption may not be true. In a later analysis, TCR association rates were found to vary across HLA loci, with the most associated TCRs seen for DRB1 alleles and the fewest for HLA-C alleles. A cluster of highly shared sequence variants was judged likely to represent a technical artifact of the sequencing pipeline. Broadly in line with IMGT annotations, most TCR beta V segments showed up in productive rearrangements about 90% or about 30% of the time in an earlier analysis of 450 to 600 of the donors. In a later genetic analysis, a missense DCLRE1C variant was associated with V-gene and J-gene trimming of TCR beta chains, and the association was replicated in an independent cohort. In a later analysis, HLA-associated TCR beta chains showed more clonal expansion and lower generation probabilities than non-associated chains that were equally common. A further reported finding was that TCR beta sequences accurately predicted the HLA-A and HLA-B alleles for most subjects in the first cohort. Immune exposure information for the cohort was limited to CMV serostatus. In a later analysis, 15,000 to 20,000 TCR beta sequences were associated with specific HLA alleles at a false discovery rate of 0.05. In a later analysis, most CMV-associated TCR beta chains were found to appear HLA-restricted, with HLA associations seemingly driven largely by CMV exposure.

Concerning this clone: The antigen it recognizes is unknown. No base quality values were provided; no much bigger clone lies one nucleotide off.

This clonotype was obtained from a boy aged 2-15 years in good health and CMV-seronegative. The sample consisted of PBMCs.

This receptor has the CDR3 CASSSVAGTNEQFF. The DNA sequence is as follows: TGCGCCAGCAGCTCGGTCGCGGGGACGAATGAGCAGTTCTTC. The receptor chain draws on TRBV5-1 and TRBJ2-1; tentative D gene TRBD2, with 6 bases matching. The CDR3 measures 14 amino acids from cysteine to phenylalanine. Just CDR3 DNA is preserved here, 42 bases in frame from base 1. V gives up 3 bases and J gives up 7 bases, and the segment between their germline ends measures 14 bases. From a lookup of the germline V gene, CDR1 and CDR2 are SGHRS and YFSETQ.